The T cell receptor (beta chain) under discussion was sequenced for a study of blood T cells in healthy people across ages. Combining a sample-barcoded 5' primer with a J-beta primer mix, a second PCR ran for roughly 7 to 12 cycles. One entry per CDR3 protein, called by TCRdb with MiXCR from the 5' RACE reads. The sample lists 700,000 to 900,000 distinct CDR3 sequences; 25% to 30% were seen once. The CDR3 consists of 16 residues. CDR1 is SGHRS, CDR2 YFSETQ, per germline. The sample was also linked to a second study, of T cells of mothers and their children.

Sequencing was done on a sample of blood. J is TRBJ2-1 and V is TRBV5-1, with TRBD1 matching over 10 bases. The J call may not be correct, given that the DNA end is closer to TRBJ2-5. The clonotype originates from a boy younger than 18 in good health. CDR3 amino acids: CASRRDRGRGWETQYF. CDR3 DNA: TGCGCCAGCAGACGGGACAGGGGCCGGGGATGGGAGACCCAGTACTTC.